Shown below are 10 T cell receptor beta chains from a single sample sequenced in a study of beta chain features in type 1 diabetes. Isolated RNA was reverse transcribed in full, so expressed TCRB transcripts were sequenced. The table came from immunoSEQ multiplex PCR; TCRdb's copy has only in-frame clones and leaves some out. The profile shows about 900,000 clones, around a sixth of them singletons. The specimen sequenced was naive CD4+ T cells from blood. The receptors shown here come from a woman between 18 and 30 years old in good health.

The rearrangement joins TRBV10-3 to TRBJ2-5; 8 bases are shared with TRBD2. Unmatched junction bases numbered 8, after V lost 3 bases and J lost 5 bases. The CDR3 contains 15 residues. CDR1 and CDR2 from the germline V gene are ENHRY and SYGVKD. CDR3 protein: CAISDSGGPGETQYF. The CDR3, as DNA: TGTGCCATCAGTGACTCGGGAGGGCCGGGGGAGACCCAGTACTTC.

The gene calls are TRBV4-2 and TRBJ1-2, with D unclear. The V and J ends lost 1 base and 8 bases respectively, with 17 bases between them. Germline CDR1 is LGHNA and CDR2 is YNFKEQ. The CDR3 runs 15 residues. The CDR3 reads CASSQAGGDPAGYTF. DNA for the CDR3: TGTGCCAGCAGCCAAGCGGGCGGGGATCCGGCCGGCTACACCTTC.

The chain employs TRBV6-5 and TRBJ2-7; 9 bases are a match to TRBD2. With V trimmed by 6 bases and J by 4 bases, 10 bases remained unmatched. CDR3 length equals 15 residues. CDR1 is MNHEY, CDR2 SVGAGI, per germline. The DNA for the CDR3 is TGTGCCAGCAGCAATAGCGGGAGCCCCTCGTACGAGCAGTACTTC. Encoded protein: CASSNSGSPSYEQYF.

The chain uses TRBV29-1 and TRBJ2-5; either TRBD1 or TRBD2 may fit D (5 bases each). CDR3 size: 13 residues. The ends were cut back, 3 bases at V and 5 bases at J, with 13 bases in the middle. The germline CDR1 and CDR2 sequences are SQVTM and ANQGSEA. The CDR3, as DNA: TGCAGCGTTGAGTCCCAGTGGGGGGAGACCCAGTACTTC. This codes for CSVESQWGETQYF.

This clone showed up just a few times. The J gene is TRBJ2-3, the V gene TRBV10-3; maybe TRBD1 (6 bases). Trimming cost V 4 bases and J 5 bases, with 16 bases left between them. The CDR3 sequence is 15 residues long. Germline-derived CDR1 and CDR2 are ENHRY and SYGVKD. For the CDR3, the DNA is TGTGCCATCAGTGGGCAGCAGGGGACCAAAGATACGCAGTATTTT. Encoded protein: CAISGQQGTKDTQYF.

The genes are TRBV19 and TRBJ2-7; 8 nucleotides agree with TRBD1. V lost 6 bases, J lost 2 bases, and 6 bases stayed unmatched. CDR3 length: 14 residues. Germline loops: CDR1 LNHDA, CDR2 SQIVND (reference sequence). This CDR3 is CASSQTGETYEQYF. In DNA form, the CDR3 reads TGTGCCAGTAGCCAGACAGGGGAAACCTACGAGCAGTACTTC.

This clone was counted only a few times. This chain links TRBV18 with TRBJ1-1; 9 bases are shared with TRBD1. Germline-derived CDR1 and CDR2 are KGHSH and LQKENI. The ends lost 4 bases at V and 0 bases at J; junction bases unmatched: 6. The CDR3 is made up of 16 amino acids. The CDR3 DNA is TGTGCCAGCTCACATACCGGGACAGGGATGAACACTGAAGCTTTCTTT. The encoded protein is CASSHTGTGMNTEAFF.

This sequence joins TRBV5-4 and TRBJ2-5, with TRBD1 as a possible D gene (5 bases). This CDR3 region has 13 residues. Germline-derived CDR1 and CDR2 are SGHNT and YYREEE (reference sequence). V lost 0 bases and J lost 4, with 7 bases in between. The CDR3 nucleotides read TGTGCCAGCAGCTTGGAAGGGGCAGAGACCCAGTACTTC. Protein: CASSLEGAETQYF.

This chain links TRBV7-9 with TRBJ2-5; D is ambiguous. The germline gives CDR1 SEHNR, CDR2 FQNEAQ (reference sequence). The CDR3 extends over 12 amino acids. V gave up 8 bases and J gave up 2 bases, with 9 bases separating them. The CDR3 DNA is TGTGCCAGCTGCCGTGGGCAAGAGACCCAGTACTTC. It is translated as CASCRGQETQYF.

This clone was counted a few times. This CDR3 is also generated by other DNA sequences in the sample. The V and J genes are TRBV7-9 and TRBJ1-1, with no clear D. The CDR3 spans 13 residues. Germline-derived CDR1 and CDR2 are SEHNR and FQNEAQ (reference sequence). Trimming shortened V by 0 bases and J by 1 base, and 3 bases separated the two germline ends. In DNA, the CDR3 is TGTGCCAGCAGCTTAGCAGCGAACACTGAAGCTTTCTTT. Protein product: CASSLAANTEAFF.